One and the same sample provided the 6 T cell receptor beta chains below, sequenced in a study of OX40 agonist ivuxolimab in advanced cancers. Clones were read by immunoSEQ multiplex PCR, and TCRdb kept only the in-frame ones, dropping some. The sample consists of 80,000 to 100,000 clones, approximately 90% of them appearing once. The input for sequencing was CD4+ or CD8+ T cells sorted from blood, taken in a trial of the OX40 agonist ivuxolimab. These receptors all stem from an adult with an advanced solid tumor such as melanoma, head and neck, liver or kidney cancer.

V gene TRBV7-2 combines with J gene TRBJ1-1; D remains ambiguous. Deletions cut 2 bases from V and 0 bases from J, with 7 bases between. The CDR3 covers 14 residues. In germline, CDR1 is SGHTA, CDR2 FQGNSA. This CDR3 is CASSLFIMNTEAFF. The CDR3 DNA is TGTGCCAGCAGCTTATTTATCATGAACACTGAAGCTTTCTTT.

The chain employs TRBV18 and TRBJ2-7; D is unresolved. Trimming removed 2 bases from V and 6 bases from J, with 14 bases in between. The CDR3 has 14 residues. The V gene's germline CDR1 is KGHSH and CDR2 LQKENI. The CDR3 reads CASSPEDPPTEQYF. CDR3 nucleotide sequence: TGTGCCAGCTCACCAGAGGACCCCCCTACCGAGCAGTACTTC.

This clone was seen once. The rearrangement links TRBV28 to TRBJ1-2; 8 bases match TRBD1. The V and J ends lost 10 bases and 7 bases, in that order; junction bases with no gene match: 11. The CDR3 is made up of 13 amino acids. Germline assignment: CDR1 MDHEN and CDR2 SYDVKM. CDR3 sequence reads: CATPRDRRGGYTF. CDR3 coding DNA: TGTGCCACCCCCCGGGACAGGAGGGGTGGCTACACCTTC.

The chain couples TRBV18 to TRBJ2-2; TRBD1 matches 9 bases. CDR3 length: 17 residues. CDR1 KGHSH and CDR2 LQKENI come from the germline V gene. Unmatched junction bases numbered 8, after V lost 4 bases and J lost 2 bases. For the CDR3, the DNA is TGTGCCAGCTCACTCACACGGACAGGGGACAACACCGGGGAGCTGTTTTTT. Encoded protein: CASSLTRTGDNTGELFF.

The genes are TRBV7-2 and TRBJ2-7; D gene ambiguous. Germline V gene lookup returns CDR1 SGHTA and CDR2 FQGNSA. The V gene lost 4 bases and the J gene lost 5 bases, with 18 bases spanning the gap. The CDR3 is 15 residues long. The CDR3 DNA reads as TGTGCCAGCAGCTCCACCGGCTATTGGGCCCACGAGCAGTACTTC. This gives the protein CASSSTGYWAHEQYF.

V usage is TRBV5-1 and J usage is TRBJ2-5; D is uncertain. Germline CDR1 reads SGHRS; CDR2 reads YFSETQ. V was trimmed by 1 base and J by 3 bases, leaving 10 bases between them. CDR3 length equals 14 residues. The CDR3 DNA reads as TGCGCCAGCAGCTTGATGAACTGGGAAGAGACCCAGTACTTC. Its protein product is CASSLMNWEETQYF. Combining the CDR3 with reference TRBV5-1 and TRBJ2-5 gives the whole variable domain KAGVTQTPRYLIKTRGQQVTLSCSPISGHRSVSWYQQTPGQGLQFLFEYFSETQRNKGNFPGRFSGRQFSNSRSEMNVSTLELGDSALYLCASSLMNWEETQYFGPGTRLLVL.